Below, one TCR beta chain is given with its context. V shed 7 bases and J shed 3 bases, with 14 bases lying between them. The CDR3 consists of 13 residues. From germline, CDR1 is DFQATT and CDR2 SNEGSKA (reference sequence). The sample belongs to a study of early T cells in non-severe SARS-CoV-2 infection. The library protocol tagged individual cDNA molecules with unique molecular identifiers. MiXCR, applied by TCRdb to the 5' RACE reads, yields one record per CDR3 protein. The profile shows tens of thousands of distinct CDR3 sequences, roughly 8.2% of them singletons. Sequencing used whole blood. The genes are TRBV20-1 and TRBJ2-3; TRBD2 might be the D (5 bases). The receptor's source is an adult who was a healthcare worker with PCR-confirmed SARS-CoV-2 infection or an uninfected control (not recorded which). DNA of the CDR3: TGCAGTGTTCCGACTACGCGGACAGATACGCAGTATTTT. It is translated as CSVPTTRTDTQYF.